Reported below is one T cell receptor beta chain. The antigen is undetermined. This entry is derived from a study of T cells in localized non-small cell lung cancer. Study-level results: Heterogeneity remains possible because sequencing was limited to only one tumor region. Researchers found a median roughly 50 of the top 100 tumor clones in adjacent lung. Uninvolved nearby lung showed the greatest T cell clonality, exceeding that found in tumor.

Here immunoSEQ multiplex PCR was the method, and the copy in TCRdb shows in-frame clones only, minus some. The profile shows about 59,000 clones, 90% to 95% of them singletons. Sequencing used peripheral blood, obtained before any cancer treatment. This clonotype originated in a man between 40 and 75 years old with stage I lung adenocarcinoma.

CDR3 loop: CASSLRLAAYNEQFF. The CDR3, as DNA: TGTGCCAGCAGCCTGAGACTAGCGGCTTACAATGAGCAGTTCTTC. This sequence joins TRBV7-9 and TRBJ2-1, with 9 bases matching TRBD2. CDR1 is SEHNR, CDR2 FQNEAQ, per germline (reference sequence). The CDR3 has 15 amino acids. J lost 4 bases, V lost 5 bases, and 6 bases had no gene match.